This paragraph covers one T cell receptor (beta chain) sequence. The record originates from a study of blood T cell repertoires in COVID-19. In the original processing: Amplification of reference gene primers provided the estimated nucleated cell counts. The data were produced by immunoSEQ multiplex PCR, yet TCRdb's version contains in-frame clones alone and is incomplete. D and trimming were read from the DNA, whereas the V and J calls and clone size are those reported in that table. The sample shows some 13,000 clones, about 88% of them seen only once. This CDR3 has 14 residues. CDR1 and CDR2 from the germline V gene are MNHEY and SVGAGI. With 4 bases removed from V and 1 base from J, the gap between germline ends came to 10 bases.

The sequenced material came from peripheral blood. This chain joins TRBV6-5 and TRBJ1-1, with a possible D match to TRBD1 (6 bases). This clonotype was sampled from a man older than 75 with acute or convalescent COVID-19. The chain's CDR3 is CASSLGGGNTEAFF. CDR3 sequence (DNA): TGTGCCAGCAGTTTAGGGGGTGGGAACACTGAAGCTTTCTTT.